This T cell receptor beta chain originates from a study of CD8 T cells in Susac syndrome. TCR beta sequencing was performed on blood CD8+ and CD4+ T cells. It was negative isolation that provided the CD8+ and CD4+ T cells, whereas TEMRA cells were enriched by FACS. cDNA came from around 0.5 to 1 ug RNA primed by random hexamers. TCRdb itself ran the immunoSEQ multiplex PCR reads through MiXCR, one entry per CDR3 protein. The sample includes about 150,000 distinct CDR3 sequences, about 94% of them seen just once. Unmatched junction bases numbered 6, after V lost 5 bases and J lost 5 bases. The CDR3 length is 15 residues. Germline CDR1 SEHNR, CDR2 FQNEAQ (reference sequence).

The chain joins TRBV7-9 to TRBJ2-1; the match to TRBD2 covers 10 bases. The sample taken for sequencing was CD8+ T cells from PBMCs. The receptor was isolated from a human donor with multiple sclerosis. Here the CDR3 DNA reads TGTGCCAGCAGCGACCTAGCGGGGGCTGACAATGAGCAGTTCTTC. This encodes CASSDLAGADNEQFF.